The next 2 T cell receptor beta chains were all read from a single sample in a study of T cells after somatic rescue of genetic block. Profiled with immunoSEQ multiplex PCR; TCRdb holds only in-frame clones, not every one. The table includes 45,000 to 55,000 clones, about 96% detected once. Material: peripheral blood mononuclear cells (PBMCs). Every receptor here comes from a child under three years old.

CDR3 amino acids: CASSLVLVSNEQFF. DNA for the CDR3: TGTGCCAGCAGCTTAGTCCTAGTCAGCAATGAGCAGTTCTTC. The chain has TRBV11-2 and TRBJ2-1, with D unclear. Germline values: CDR1 SGHAT, CDR2 FQNNGV. This CDR3 spans 14 amino acids. V was cut by 1 base and J by 6 bases, with 10 bases left in between. Full variable domain (remainder filled in from reference TRBV11-2 and TRBJ2-1): EAGVAQSPRYKIIEKRQSVAFWCNPISGHATLYWYQQILGQGPKLLIQFQNNGVVDDSQLPKDRFSAERLKGVDSTLKIQPAKLEDSAVYLCASSLVLVSNEQFFGPGTRLTVL.

This clone was detected only once. The chain has TRBV5-1 and TRBJ1-1; 10 bases agree with TRBD1. After removal of 0 bases from V and 5 bases from J, the junction contained 7 bases not matched to a gene. Germline V gene lookup returns CDR1 SGHRS and CDR2 YFSETQ. The CDR3 sequence is 16 residues long. This CDR3 reads CASSLGAGTGVTEAFF. As DNA, the CDR3 is TGCGCCAGCAGCTTGGGGGCCGGGACAGGGGTGACTGAAGCTTTCTTT. Combining the CDR3 with reference TRBV5-1 and TRBJ1-1 gives the whole variable domain KAGVTQTPRYLIKTRGQQVTLSCSPISGHRSVSWYQQTPGQGLQFLFEYFSETQRNKGNFPGRFSGRQFSNSRSEMNVSTLELGDSALYLCASSLGAGTGVTEAFFGQGTRLTVV.